One and the same sample provided the 22 T cell receptor beta chains below, sequenced in a study of PD-1 blockade in classical Hodgkin lymphoma. TCRdb's copy holds only in-frame clones and misses some; the assay was immunoSEQ multiplex PCR. The sample consists of roughly 100,000 clones, 89% of them appearing once. Time point described: cycle 4 day 1 (C4D1), after less than seven weeks of nivolumab. Following autologous stem cell transplantation, relapse occurred in every patient, and exposure to brentuximab vedotin varied. Here the sequenced sample was peripheral blood mononuclear cells (PBMCs), taken before the fourth cycle of nivolumab. Receptors were obtained from a human donor with classical Hodgkin lymphoma.

V is TRBV28 and J is TRBJ1-1; tentatively, D is TRBD1 (5 bases). CDR1 and CDR2 from the germline V gene are MDHEN and SYDVKM. V lost 3 bases to trimming and J lost 6 bases, with 11 bases between them. The CDR3 runs 13 residues. In DNA, the CDR3 is TGTGCCAGCAGTTTTAACAGGCTATCTGAAGCTTTCTTT. Translated, it gives CASSFNRLSEAFF.

This chain uses TRBV2 with TRBJ2-1; 8 nucleotides match TRBD1. This CDR3 region has 13 residues. Germline values: CDR1 SNHLY, CDR2 FYNNEI. The V gene end was trimmed by 4 bases and the J gene end by 7 bases; junction bases not matched to a gene: 3. CDR3 coding DNA: TGTGCCAGCAGTGGACGACAGGGGAATGAGCAGTTCTTC. Translation gives CASSGRQGNEQFF.

The V and J genes are TRBV15 and TRBJ2-1; 8 bases agree with TRBD2. Trimming took 1 base from V and 9 from J; bases not matched to a gene: 8. Germline CDR1 is LNHNV and CDR2 is YYDKDF (reference sequence). The CDR3 is 15 amino acids. CDR3 sequence (DNA): TGTGCCACCAGCAGAGTGGAGCGGGAGAACGGTGAGCAGTTCTTC. As protein: CATSRVERENGEQFF.

A word on this clone: Mismatch with germline at one junction end may stem from a read error. The chain employs TRBV25-1 and TRBJ2-2, with a tentative D call TRBD2 (5 bases). There are 14 residues in the CDR3. The germline CDR1 and CDR2 sequences are MGHDK and SYGVNS. CDR3 residues: CASSDQEYTGKLFF. The CDR3 region has the DNA TGTGCCAGCAGTGACCAGGAATACACCGGGAAGCTGTTTTTT.

The chain uses TRBV19 and TRBJ2-1; 8 bases fit TRBD2. The CDR3 contains 15 residues. Per germline, CDR1 LNHDA and CDR2 SQIVND (reference sequence). Trimming cost V 6 bases and J 9 bases; bases outside gene matches: 13. CDR3 in DNA: TGTGCCAGTAGCACCGGGACTAGGGGGAGAGGTGAGCAGTTCTTC. Amino acid sequence: CASSTGTRGRGEQFF.

The V call is TRBV9, the J call TRBJ2-4; D gene unclear. From germline, CDR1 is SGDLS and CDR2 YYNGEE. The CDR3 contains 15 residues. Trimming took 4 bases from V and 0 from J, leaving 11 bases between them. This chain's CDR3 is CASSSPSLAKNIQYF. The CDR3 bases are TGTGCCAGCAGCTCCCCCAGTCTAGCCAAAAACATTCAGTACTTC.

The chain is built from TRBV5-4 and TRBJ2-1; TRBD2 agrees at 15 bases. Germline lookup yields CDR1 SGHNT and CDR2 YYREEE (reference sequence). The CDR3 extends over 16 amino acids. V trimming: 4 bases; J trimming: 10 bases; junction bases outside the gene matches: 9. CDR3 coding DNA: TGTGCCAGCAGCGGGGGACTAGCGGGAGGCCCGTTGGAGCAGTTCTTC. This codes for CASSGGLAGGPLEQFF. Supplemented by reference TRBV5-4 and TRBJ2-1, the full variable domain reads ETGVTQSPTHLIKTRGQQVTLRCSSQSGHNTVSWYQQALGQGPQFIFQYYREEENGRGNFPPRFSGLQFPNYSSELNVNALELDDSALYLCASSGGLAGGPLEQFFGPGTRLTVL.

The chain joins TRBV29-1 to TRBJ1-2, with 8 bases matching TRBD1. Germline V gene data show CDR1 as SQVTM and CDR2 as ANQGSEA. The CDR3 spans 12 residues. The trim removed 3 bases at V and 3 bases at J, leaving 0 bases unmatched. For the CDR3, the DNA is TGCAGCGTTGAGGACAGGGACTATGGCTACACCTTC. This gives the protein CSVEDRDYGYTF. The complete variable domain, with remaining parts taken from reference TRBV29-1 and TRBJ1-2, reads SAVISQKPSRDICQRGTSLTIQCQVDSQVTMMFWYRQQPGQSLTLIATANQGSEATYESGFVIDKFPISRPNLTFSTLTVSNMSPEDSSIYLCSVEDRDYGYTFGSGTRLTVV.

The CDR3 sequence: CASSSRTSGRGDEQFF. CDR3 in DNA: TGTGCCAGCAGCTCGCGGACTAGCGGGAGGGGGGATGAGCAGTTCTTC. This chain links TRBV11-3 with TRBJ2-1; the match to TRBD2 covers 15 bases. J was trimmed by 8 bases and V by 4 bases; bases with no gene match: 6. The CDR3 is 16 residues long. CDR1 and CDR2 from the germline V gene are SGHNT and YENEEA.

This rearrangement joins TRBV4-1 to TRBJ2-2; D might be TRBD2 (6 bases). CDR3 length: 14 amino acids. Germline CDR1 and CDR2: MGHRA and YSYEKL. The ends were cut back, 8 bases at V and 7 bases at J, with 17 bases in the middle. CDR3 sequence: CASAHRSGRGELFF. The CDR3 nucleotides are TGCGCCAGCGCGCATCGTAGCGGCCGCGGGGAGCTGTTTTTT.

The genes are TRBV29-1 and TRBJ2-7; no reliable D call. Looked up from germline, CDR1 is SQVTM and CDR2 is ANQGSEA. Trimming shortened V by 1 base and J by 5 bases, and 12 bases separated the two germline ends. The CDR3 spans 13 residues. CDR3 sequence (DNA): TGCAGCGTTGAAGGCTCCGGGCCTCACGAGCAGTACTTC. Translation gives CSVEGSGPHEQYF.

The genes are TRBV7-6 and TRBJ2-1; perhaps TRBD2 as D (6 bases). Trimming took 5 bases from V and 0 from J, leaving 14 bases between them. The CDR3 sequence is 16 residues long. Germline V CDR1 and CDR2: SGHVS, FNYEAQ. The CDR3 loop is CASSALASSSYNEQFF. The CDR3 DNA reads as TGTGCCAGCAGCGCTCTAGCGAGCAGCTCCTACAATGAGCAGTTCTTC.

The chain combines TRBV19 with TRBJ2-3; 15 bases fit TRBD2. Germline CDR1 and CDR2: LNHDA and SQIVND (reference sequence). V was pared by 3 bases and J by 5 bases, with 6 bases of the junction left unmatched. The CDR3 is 17 amino acids. The CDR3 is CASSIGLAGGPGDTQYF. The CDR3 coding sequence is TGTGCCAGTAGTATCGGACTAGCGGGAGGGCCTGGAGATACGCAGTATTTT.

This clone showed up just once. The V call is TRBV25-1, the J call TRBJ2-2; 7 positions match TRBD1. Germline CDR1 MGHDK, CDR2 SYGVNS. CDR3 length equals 15 residues. The V gene end was trimmed by 0 bases and the J gene end by 5 bases; junction bases not matched to a gene: 3. The CDR3 DNA sequence: TGTGCCAGCAGTGAATATGACAGGGTGACCGGGGAGCTGTTTTTT. It specifies CASSEYDRVTGELFF.

This chain joins TRBV10-3 and TRBJ1-1; D uncertain. The V gene's germline CDR1 is ENHRY and CDR2 SYGVKD. CDR3 size: 13 residues. With 6 bases removed from V and 4 bases from J, the gap between germline ends came to 12 bases. The CDR3 sequence is CAIRLGQVTEAFF. The CDR3, as DNA: TGTGCCATCAGACTAGGGCAGGTCACTGAAGCTTTCTTT.

The chain employs TRBV6-1 and TRBJ1-6, with D unclear. V was clipped by 5 bases and J by 0 bases, with 8 bases between them. This CDR3 is built from 15 residues. Germline V CDR1 and CDR2: MNHNS, SASEGT. The CDR3 region has the DNA TGTGCCAGCAGTTCCCGGGACTCCTATAATTCACCCCTCCACTTT. Residues: CASSSRDSYNSPLHF.

This chain links TRBV6-1 with TRBJ2-1, with 10 bases matching TRBD2. The CDR3 has 14 residues. Trimming removed 7 bases from V and 8 bases from J; junction bases left unmatched: 8. CDR1 and CDR2 (germline): MNHNS, SASEGT. CDR3 sequence: CASKGGLANDEQFF. Written as DNA, the CDR3 is TGTGCCAGCAAAGGGGGACTAGCGAACGATGAGCAGTTCTTC.

The J gene is TRBJ2-7, the V gene TRBV4-2; D call uncertain. The CDR3 is 14 residues long. V shed 1 base and J shed 1 base, with 8 bases lying between them. The germline V gene has CDR1 LGHNA and CDR2 YNFKEQ. DNA of the CDR3: TGTGCCAGCAGCCAAGGAAAAGGTTCCTACGAGCAGTACTTC. This codes for CASSQGKGSYEQYF.

This chain joins TRBV11-2 and TRBJ2-6; D might be TRBD2 (7 bases). CDR3 length: 15 amino acids. Trimming took 5 bases from V and 2 from J, leaving 10 bases between them. In germline, CDR1 is SGHAT, CDR2 FQNNGV. The CDR3 reads CASSLGGAGANVLTF. CDR3 bases: TGTGCCAGCAGCCTAGGGGGGGCTGGGGCCAACGTCCTGACTTTC.

The chain has TRBV19 and TRBJ2-3, with 8 nucleotides matching TRBD2. V dropped 5 bases and J dropped 5; count of bases not matched to a gene: 12. CDR1 and CDR2 (germline): LNHDA, SQIVND (reference sequence). This CDR3 is built from 16 residues. CDR3 residues: CASSLHLVAGRDTQYF. The CDR3 DNA reads TGTGCCAGTAGTCTCCACCTGGTAGCGGGACGAGATACGCAGTATTTT. The variable domain in full, completed from reference TRBV19 and TRBJ2-3, reads DGGITQSPKYLFRKEGQNVTLSCEQNLNHDAMYWYRQDPGQGLRLIYYSQIVNDFQKGDIAEGYSVSREKKESFPLTVTSAQKNPTAFYLCASSLHLVAGRDTQYFGPGTRLTVL.

The V gene is TRBV5-6, the J gene TRBJ2-1; 8 bases align to TRBD2. CDR1 is SGHDT, CDR2 YYEEEE, per germline. Trimming took 1 base from V and 8 from J; bases not matched to a gene: 5. This CDR3 spans 14 amino acids. CDR3 bases: TGTGCCAGCAGCTTGCGGGGGGGTGCGGATGAGCAGTTCTTC. This encodes CASSLRGGADEQFF.

This chain joins TRBV7-2 and TRBJ1-4; the match to TRBD1 covers 7 bases. The CDR3 spans 14 residues. V was pared by 6 bases and J by 4 bases, with 5 bases of the junction left unmatched. Germline values: CDR1 SGHTA, CDR2 FQGNSA. The CDR3 bases are TGTGCCAGCAGGCTGGCAGGGGGTAATGAAAAACTGTTTTTT. Residues: CASRLAGGNEKLFF.